Described below is a single T cell receptor (beta chain) sequence and its context. MiXCR, applied by TCRdb to the 5' RACE reads, yields one record per CDR3 protein. This table has 120,000 or so distinct CDR3 sequences, about 17% appearing once. Trimming shortened V by 6 bases and J by 1 base, and 12 bases separated the two germline ends. This CDR3 comprises 14 residues. Germline-derived CDR1 and CDR2 are SGHTA and FQGNSA. These data belong to a study of T-cell memory formation after mild COVID-19. Sample: PBMCs or a T cell subset sorted from them (not recorded which). The V and J genes are TRBV7-2 and TRBJ2-5; perhaps D is TRBD1 or TRBD2 (5 bases each). The TCR was taken from a man in his late teens or twenties who had mild COVID-19 (a few samples of this study predate the infection). Cell type and time point are not known. CDR3 DNA sequence: TGTGCCAGCAGTTCCGGGACGACCCAAGAGACCCAGTACTTC. As protein: CASSSGTTQETQYF.